These 2 T cell receptor beta chains originate from one sample sequenced in a study of OX40 agonist ivuxolimab in advanced cancers. Data came from immunoSEQ multiplex PCR; TCRdb stores just in-frame clones and leaves some out. The repertoire holds 65,000 to 75,000 clones, with more than 70% as singletons. This material consisted of CD4+ or CD8+ T cells sorted from blood, taken in a trial of the OX40 agonist ivuxolimab. These receptors were obtained from an adult with an advanced solid tumor such as melanoma, head and neck, liver or kidney cancer.

This clone was picked up a small number of times. The sample contains more than one DNA sequence encoding this CDR3. CDR3 coding DNA: TGTGCCAGCAGCCAAGGACAGGGAGAAGAGACCCAGTACTTC. Protein product: CASSQGQGEETQYF. The rearrangement joins TRBV4-2 to TRBJ2-5; TRBD1 agrees at 7 bases. With 1 base clipped from V and 3 bases from J, the junction kept 2 bases outside the gene matches. The CDR3 covers 14 residues. Germline loops: CDR1 LGHNA, CDR2 YNFKEQ.

This rearrangement joins TRBV4-1 to TRBJ2-6; no clear D. The length of the CDR3 is 14 residues. V lost 5 bases, J lost 0 bases, and 5 bases lay in between. Germline CDR1 MGHRA, CDR2 YSYEKL. Here the CDR3 DNA reads TGCGCCAGCAGCGACGTCTCTGGGGCCAACGTCCTGACTTTC. Translated, it gives CASSDVSGANVLTF.